Each of the 13 T cell receptor beta chains below was sequenced from the same sample in a study of early T cells in non-severe SARS-CoV-2 infection. TCRdb re-called the 5' RACE reads through MiXCR, storing one row per CDR3 protein. The sample lists 60,000 to 75,000 distinct CDR3 sequences, around an eighth occurring once. The sample in question was whole blood, obtained at baseline. The receptor set was obtained from an adult who was a healthcare worker with PCR-confirmed SARS-CoV-2 infection or an uninfected control (not recorded which).

V gene TRBV12-3 or TRBV12-4 combines with J gene TRBJ2-7; D is ambiguous. The germline V and J ends were trimmed by 5 bases and 3 bases, with 14 bases remaining between them. The CDR3 extends over 14 amino acids. The CDR3 region is CASSQASDHYEQYF. DNA for the CDR3: TGTGCCAGCAGTCAAGCATCGGACCACTACGAGCAGTACTTC.

This clonotype turned up a few times. The chain uses TRBV6-2 or TRBV6-3 and TRBJ2-3; D gene uncertain. Trimming stripped 5 bases from V and 0 bases from J, with 6 bases between. The CDR3 has 13 amino acids. Looked up from germline, CDR1 is MNHEY and CDR2 is SVGEGT. CDR3 nucleotide sequence: TGTGCCAGCAGTACCAAGAGCACAGATACGCAGTATTTT. This codes for CASSTKSTDTQYF.

The gene calls are TRBV6-1 and TRBJ2-5, with D perhaps matching TRBD1 or TRBD2 (5 bases each). The V gene lost 4 bases and the J gene lost 5 bases, with 14 bases spanning the gap. The CDR3 is 14 residues long. From germline, CDR1 is MNHNS and CDR2 SASEGT. The CDR3 region has the DNA TGTGCCAGCAGTGGGGTCCGGGGACGGGAGACCCAGTACTTC. It is translated as CASSGVRGRETQYF.

The table lists this clonotype with many counts. The chain joins TRBV7-9 to TRBJ2-7; D unresolved. Germline CDR1 is SEHNR and CDR2 is FQNEAQ (reference sequence). The CDR3 is 12 residues long. Trimming left V 5 bases short and J 6 bases short, with 11 bases between. The DNA of the CDR3 is TGTGCCAGCAGCCAAACCAGCCCCGAGCAGTACTTC. Encoded protein: CASSQTSPEQYF.

This clonotype showed up just a few times. The chain links TRBV7-6 to TRBJ2-1, with a tentative D call TRBD2 (5 bases). V was shortened by 0 bases and J by 7 bases, with 25 bases between the two germline ends. Germline-derived CDR1 and CDR2 are SGHVS and FNYEAQ. The CDR3 is 19 amino acids. The CDR3 loop is CASSLALSLAGVLGNEQFF. CDR3 nucleotide sequence: TGTGCCAGCAGCTTAGCGCTTTCTCTAGCCGGAGTTTTGGGTAATGAGCAGTTCTTC.

This clonotype was detected a few times. The J gene is TRBJ1-4, the V gene TRBV12-3 or TRBV12-4; a possible D gene is TRBD1 (6 bases). V was trimmed by 7 bases and J by 10 bases, leaving 16 bases between them. The CDR3 has 13 amino acids. The CDR3 region is CASKKNREGKLFF. The DNA for the CDR3 is TGTGCCAGCAAGAAGAACAGGGAAGGAAAACTGTTTTTT.

Only a few counts were recorded for this clonotype. The chain is built from TRBV28 and TRBJ2-1; no clear D gene. CDR1 is MDHEN and CDR2 is SYDVKM in the germline V gene. There are 15 residues in the CDR3. V was clipped by 11 bases and J by 0 bases, with 17 bases between them. The CDR3 bases are TGTGCCCTACGTGGCACAACAGACTCCTACAATGAGCAGTTCTTC. Translating gives CALRGTTDSYNEQFF.

This clonotype was observed a few times. V and J are TRBV6-2 or TRBV6-3 and TRBJ2-3; D gene unclear. CDR1 is MNHEY and CDR2 is SVGEGT in the germline V gene. The ends were cut back, 7 bases at V and 6 bases at J, with 2 bases in the middle. This CDR3 contains 9 residues. The CDR3 DNA reads as TGTGCCAGCATGGATACGCAGTATTTT. Its translation: CASMDTQYF.

The gene calls are TRBV6-5 and TRBJ2-3, with 9 bases aligning to TRBD2. V dropped 10 bases and J dropped 13; count of bases not matched to a gene: 6. CDR3 size: 10 residues. Germline-derived CDR1 and CDR2 are MNHEY and SVGAGI. The chain's CDR3 is CAMREGTEYF. CDR3 nucleotides: TGTGCCATGCGGGAGGGGACAGAGTATTTT.

The chain carries TRBV3-1 and TRBJ2-5; 10 bases align to TRBD2. This CDR3 region has 17 residues. Trimming took 1 base from V and 7 from J; bases not matched to a gene: 12. Germline CDR1 reads LGHDT; CDR2 reads YNNKEL (reference sequence). CDR3 sequence reads: CASSQGGQRGGQATQYF. As DNA, the CDR3 is TGTGCCAGCAGCCAAGGAGGCCAGCGGGGGGGCCAGGCGACCCAGTACTTC.

This clonotype was found a few times. The chain combines TRBV6-2 or TRBV6-3 with TRBJ2-1; D ambiguous. The germline V and J ends were trimmed by 2 bases and 9 bases, with 5 bases remaining between them. Looked up from germline, CDR1 is MNHEY and CDR2 is SVGEGT. The CDR3 spans 11 residues. DNA of the CDR3: TGTGCCAGCAGTTACGTCAGTGAGCAGTTCTTC. Protein: CASSYVSEQFF.

This clonotype appeared a few times. The chain combines TRBV27 with TRBJ1-2, with D maybe TRBD1 (5 bases). Trimming shortened V by 1 base and J by 8 bases, and 11 bases separated the two germline ends. This CDR3 is 13 amino acids long. Germline V gene lookup returns CDR1 MNHEY and CDR2 SMNVEV (reference sequence). In DNA, the CDR3 is TGTGCCAGCAGTTTATTCGGGGGGAAGGGCTACACCTTC. Translation gives CASSLFGGKGYTF.

This chain links TRBV11-2 with TRBJ2-2; 9 bases are a match to TRBD1. Losses at the gene ends were 5 bases for V and 3 bases for J; bases not matched to a gene: 1. This CDR3 is built from 14 residues. Germline CDR1 reads SGHAT; CDR2 reads FQNNGV. The CDR3 bases are TGTGCCAGCAGCCGGGACAGGGACACCGGGGAGCTGTTTTTT. It is translated as CASSRDRDTGELFF.